The clone carrying this T cell receptor beta chain was seen repeatedly, ten times or more. The sample originates from a study of blood T cells in healthy people across ages. Germline CDR1 and CDR2: SGHRS and YFSETQ. Trimming cost V 3 bases and J 3 bases; bases outside gene matches: 3. The CDR3 has 15 amino acids. The authors ran a second PCR of 7 to 11 cycles using a sample-barcoded 5' primer and a J-beta primer mix. Each single sample gave us at least 3 million CDR3-containing paired-end reads. TCRdb reprocessed the 5' RACE reads with MiXCR, giving one entry per CDR3 protein. The sample holds 1.5 million or so distinct CDR3 sequences; less than 45% are singletons and the top ten take approximately 4.1%.

The clonotype was recovered from a woman between 18 and 29 years old in good health. Sequencing used blood. The J gene is TRBJ2-1, the V gene TRBV5-1; the match to TRBD2 covers 10 bases. DNA for the CDR3: TGCGCCAGCAGCTCGGGACTAGCGATCTACAATGAGCAGTTCTTC. Translated: CASSSGLAIYNEQFF.